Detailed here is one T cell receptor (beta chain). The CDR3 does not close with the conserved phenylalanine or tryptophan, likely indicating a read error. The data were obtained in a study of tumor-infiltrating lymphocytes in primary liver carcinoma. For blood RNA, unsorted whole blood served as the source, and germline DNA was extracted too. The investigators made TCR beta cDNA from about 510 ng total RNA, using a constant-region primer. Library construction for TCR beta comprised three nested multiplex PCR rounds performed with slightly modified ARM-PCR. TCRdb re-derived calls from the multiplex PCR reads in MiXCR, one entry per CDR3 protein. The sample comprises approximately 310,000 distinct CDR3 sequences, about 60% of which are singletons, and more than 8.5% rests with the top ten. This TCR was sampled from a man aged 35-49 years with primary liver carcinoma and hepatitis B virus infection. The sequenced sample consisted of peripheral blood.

CDR3 residues: CASSLAIRDTEAFY. CDR3 nucleotide sequence: TGTGCCAGCAGTTTAGCAATAAGGGACACTGAAGCTTTCTAT. The chain recombines TRBV12-3 or TRBV12-4 with TRBJ1-1, with D uncertain. Trimming shortened V by 0 bases and J by 3 bases, and 8 bases separated the two germline ends. This CDR3 has 14 residues.